The TCR beta chain under discussion was sequenced for a study of blood T cell repertoires in COVID-19. Background on the study: PBMCs, B-cell-depleted T cells, or T cells provided the cDNA or gDNA that made up the material.

Study members were between about 18 and 95 years old and lived in around 24 US regions. Only in-frame clones appear in the TCRdb table, and some are missing; sequencing was by immunoSEQ multiplex PCR. Of 200,000 to 250,000 clones detected, about 91% appear once; the ten largest clones hold about 15%. The length of the CDR3 is 18 residues. J lost 2 bases, V lost 1 base, and 11 bases had no gene match. Per the germline V gene, CDR1 is KGHSH and CDR2 is LQKENI. The specimen sequenced was PBMCs or T cells enriched from blood (not recorded which). The sequence was obtained from a woman in her forties or fifties with acute COVID-19. The rearrangement uses TRBV18 and TRBJ1-2; 9 bases align to TRBD1. In DNA form, the CDR3 reads TGTGCCAGCTCACCACAGCCATACACAGGGGGCACAAACTATGGCTACACCTTC. It translates to CASSPQPYTGGTNYGYTF.